Shown below are 7 T cell receptor beta chains from a single sample sequenced in a study of cytomegalovirus exposure and HLA in healthy donors. This PCR relied on a set of 60 Vbeta primers and 13 Jbeta primers. Sequenced by immunoSEQ multiplex PCR; TCRdb stores in-frame clones only, minus some. This sample has about 150,000 clones, with around four fifths found just once. The sequenced sample consisted of PBMCs. All receptors derive from a woman aged 25 to 39 in good health and CMV-seronegative.

The chain joins TRBV19 to TRBJ1-2; D possibly corresponds to TRBD1 (6 bases). Germline V gene sequence: CDR1 LNHDA, CDR2 SQIVND (reference sequence). CDR3 length: 11 amino acids. The V end was cut by 10 bases, the J end by 7 bases, with 13 bases between. The CDR3 DNA is TGTGCCACCTCAACACAGGGTGGCTACACCTTC. It specifies CATSTQGGYTF. Drawing the rest from reference TRBV19 and TRBJ1-2, the complete variable domain is DGGITQSPKYLFRKEGQNVTLSCEQNLNHDAMYWYRQDPGQGLRLIYYSQIVNDFQKGDIAEGYSVSREKKESFPLTVTSAQKNPTAFYLCATSTQGGYTFGSGTRLTVV.

The V and J genes are TRBV18 and TRBJ2-5, with TRBD1 identical over 10 bases. The V segment lost 2 bases and the J segment 4 bases; nucleotides outside the gene matches: 7. The CDR3 contains 16 residues. Per the germline V gene, CDR1 is KGHSH and CDR2 is LQKENI. The CDR3 here is CASSPTPGQGRETQYF. DNA of the CDR3: TGTGCCAGCTCACCAACCCCGGGACAGGGGAGAGAGACCCAGTACTTC.

The gene calls are TRBV19 and TRBJ1-5, with TRBD1 matching 7 bases. Trimming at V came to 3 bases and at J to 5 bases, leaving 10 bases not matched to a gene. Germline loops: CDR1 LNHDA, CDR2 SQIVND (reference sequence). The CDR3 contains 16 residues. CDR3 DNA: TGTGCCAGTAGTATTTCAGGAGACAGGGCTCATCAGCCCCAGCATTTT. Amino acids: CASSISGDRAHQPQHF.

The chain has TRBV9 and TRBJ1-1; D not certain. CDR1 is SGDLS, CDR2 YYNGEE, per germline. The CDR3 consists of 14 residues. V was cut by 0 bases and J by 4 bases, with 10 bases left in between. This chain's CDR3 is CASSVAGASTEAFF. In DNA form, the CDR3 reads TGTGCCAGCAGCGTAGCCGGTGCGAGCACTGAAGCTTTCTTT.

The DNA for the CDR3 is TGTGCCAGCAGTGAAGCTAGGGGCAACACTGAAGCTTTCTTT. It is translated as CASSEARGNTEAFF. This chain uses TRBV2 with TRBJ1-1; D may be TRBD1 (5 bases). Trimming took 0 bases from V and 2 from J, leaving 7 bases between them. This CDR3 region has 14 residues. CDR1 and CDR2 (germline): SNHLY, FYNNEI.

The chain recombines TRBV11-1 with TRBJ2-3; D perhaps matches TRBD1 (6 bases). The V and J ends lost 5 bases and 3 bases respectively, with 15 bases between them. In germline, CDR1 is SGHAT, CDR2 FQDESV (reference sequence). The length of the CDR3 is 15 residues. The CDR3 DNA reads TGTGCCAGCAGCCTACAACAGGGTTGGACAGATACGCAGTATTTT. Its translation is CASSLQQGWTDTQYF. The full variable domain, in which reference TRBV11-1 and TRBJ2-3 provide the parts outside the CDR3, is EAEVAQSPRYKITEKSQAVAFWCDPISGHATLYWYRQILGQGPELLVQFQDESVVDDSQLPKDRFSAERLKGVDSTLKIQPAELGDSAMYLCASSLQQGWTDTQYFGPGTRLTVL.

The chain couples TRBV7-8 to TRBJ1-2, with TRBD1 matching 10 bases. Germline values: CDR1 SGHVS, CDR2 FQNEAQ. The CDR3 extends over 19 amino acids. The J segment lost 4 bases and the V segment lost 5 bases, leaving 19 bases of the junction unmatched. DNA for the CDR3: TGTGCCAGCAGCCCACGGGACAGGGGTGCCGAACGGGCCGCCTATGGCTACACCTTC. It yields the protein CASSPRDRGAERAAYGYTF.